Listed below are T cell receptor beta chains from one sample, sequenced in a study of vaccination and CD4 T cells after COVID-19. TCRdb re-called the PCR reads with MiXCR, one entry per CDR3 protein. Of about 25,000 distinct CDR3 sequences listed, approximately 49% are singletons. The antigens these receptors bind are not known. The sample taken for sequencing was CD4+ T cells from blood, cultured in vitro. These receptors were taken from a human donor who had recovered from COVID-19. Each CDR3 is given with its conserved first and last residue. D genes are given only for firm matches. Not all rows give a size; the values are once, few, many and, for expanded clones, a class.

d_gene | j_gene | len | abundance | v_gene | CDR3aa | CDR3nt
TRBD2 | TRBJ2-1 | 20 | few | TRBV15 | CATSRTPGLAGGGSYNEQFF | TGTGCCACCAGCAGAACTCCGGGACTAGCGGGAGGGGGCTCCTACAATGAGCAGTTCTTC
- | TRBJ1-1 | 13 | medium-sized | TRBV27 | CASSLSRDTEAFF | TGTGCCAGCAGTTTGTCCAGGGACACTGAAGCTTTCTTT
- | TRBJ1-3 | 15 | - | TRBV4-3 | CASSQEGASGNTIYF | TGCGCCAGCAGCCAAGAAGGCGCATCTGGAAACACCATATATTTT
- | TRBJ1-1 | 18 | - | TRBV11-3 | CASSLEGLGVVVNTEAFF | TGTGCCAGCAGCCTAGAAGGGTTGGGAGTAGTCGTGAACACTGAAGCTTTCTTT
TRBD1 | TRBJ2-6 | 16 | - | TRBV6-1 | CASRGQGWAGANVLTF | TGTGCCAGCAGAGGACAGGGGTGGGCTGGGGCCAACGTCCTGACTTTC
TRBD1 | TRBJ1-1 | 13 | once | TRBV28 | CASGTGRNTEAFF | TGTGCCAGCGGGACAGGGAGGAACACTGAAGCTTTCTTT
- | TRBJ2-1 | 18 | few | TRBV27 | CASRGQGGHRGMNNEQFF | TGTGCCAGCAGAGGGCAGGGGGGCCATAGGGGTATGAACAATGAGCAGTTCTTC
TRBD1 | TRBJ1-1 | 14 | few | TRBV6-5 | CASSYDRANTEAFF | TGTGCCAGCAGTTACGACAGGGCGAACACTGAAGCTTTCTTT
- | TRBJ1-1 | 14 | - | TRBV5-1 | CASSLAGQNTEAFF | TGCGCCAGCAGCTTGGCAGGCCAGAACACTGAAGCTTTCTTT
TRBD1 | TRBJ2-3 | 15 | - | TRBV7-2 | CASSLATGSTDTQYF | TGTGCCAGCAGCTTAGCGACAGGGAGCACAGATACGCAGTATTTT